This T cell receptor (beta chain) was obtained from a study of cytomegalovirus exposure and HLA in healthy donors (dated by TCRdb to the late 2010s). Turning to the overall study: According to an earlier analysis of a few hundred of the donors, about 179 million T cells yielded over 90 million unique TCR beta sequences and approximately 280 Gb of sequence data. In addition to the first cohort of 500 to 850 subjects, a separate validation cohort of 100 to 150 different subjects was used. Among the approximately 400 genotyped donors, around 81% belonged to the genetic ancestry cluster associated with self-reported Caucasian donors. On average, 235,054 unique TCR beta nucleotide sequences were sequenced per donor among 350 to 400 genotyped donors of the cohort, with roughly 18% of those sequences being non-productive. The study aimed to test whether signatures of past pathogen exposure could be identified by cataloging public T cell receptors. A later analysis re-analyzed previously published TCR beta repertoires from roughly 600 donors and added high-resolution HLA genotyping to study TCR occurrence patterns. Four to six DR-DQ haplotypes were handled as single units for association and clustering, since linkage in the cohort was strong. Both class I and class II loci were covered by HLA typing, at four-digit resolution. To predict cytomegalovirus infection status, the study combined high-throughput TCR immunosequencing, statistical association of individual TCRs with disease status, and machine learning. Approximately 310 gigabases of sequencing data and 80 million or so unique TCR sequences were included in an early release covering about 620 HLA-typed donors. The number of typed donors differed by locus: about 620-640 for A, B, C, DRB1 and DQB1; approximately 520 for DQA1; 606 for DPA1; and roughly 470 for DPB1. Alongside the repertoire data, information on donor age, sex, ethnicity and CMV serostatus was compiled. An earlier analysis of 500 to 650 of the donors applied high-throughput TCR beta sequencing to assess whether each TCR beta V gene segment acted as functional or pseudogenic. In a later genetic analysis, genome-wide SNP genotypes for about three fifths of the roughly 670 donors were used, and that subset was treated as a discovery cohort. All discovery cohort repertoires had been generated using a single sequencing platform. Rather than using new phenotypic data, the later analysis identified candidate immune exposures from TCR beta sequences and from how often those sequences occurred across donors. The study used immunosequencing to profile the T cell repertoires of 666 subjects and linked those repertoires to cytomegalovirus serostatus. Paper-wide results and their limitations: Compared with the approximately 600-donor mean, donors in an Asian-associated ancestry cluster had fewer N-insertions in productive TCRs, according to a later genetic analysis. Because some donors lacked HLA typing at each locus, the association tests relied only on the typed subset. The presence/absence analyses assumed that sequencing depth was roughly uniform across donors, and that assumption may not be true. The only immune exposure information available for the cohort was CMV serostatus. A cluster of highly shared sequence variants was judged likely to be a technical artifact of the sequencing pipeline. A later analysis found that HLA-associated TCR beta chains were more clonally expanded and had lower generation probabilities than equally common non-associated chains. Some IMGT-functional V segments, including TRBV6-2 and TRBV6-3, could not be distinguished by the 87-base-pair reads and were therefore excluded. In both the original and validation cohorts, the classifier was reported to diagnose cytomegalovirus status with high specificity and sensitivity. A few of the identified cytomegalovirus-associated TCR beta chains were confirmed in vitro to be specific for cytomegalovirus antigens. In an earlier analysis of more than 450 of the donors, most TCR beta V segments were observed in productive rearrangements about 87% or about 30% of the time, broadly matching IMGT annotations. In a later analysis, several top co-occurrence clusters were reported to appear linked to parvovirus B19, influenza, CMV and Epstein-Barr virus. A later analysis associated 16,951 TCR beta sequences with specific HLA alleles at a false discovery rate of 0.05. In the study, 150 to 200 TCR beta chains were listed as associated with cytomegalovirus. It was suggested by the authors that the approach could potentially be generalized to other disease states and immunological phenotypes. V-gene and J-gene trimming of TCR beta chains was associated with a missense DCLRE1C variant in a later genetic analysis, and the association was replicated in an independent cohort. A later analysis found that most CMV-associated TCR beta chains appeared HLA-restricted, with HLA associations seemingly driven largely by CMV exposure. Because counts were too low, roughly 17 rarely observed V segments, including chromosome 9 orphons, were left out of the earlier analysis of about 500 of the donors. This cohort had only TCR beta chains sequenced, and the lack of alpha or paired-chain data limited which features could be detected. In a later analysis, TCR association rates were found to vary across HLA loci, with the most associated TCRs seen for DRB1 alleles and the fewest for HLA-C alleles. While some public TCRs were present in many individuals, most TCR sequences turned up only very rarely across donors. When HLA alleles, especially DR and DQ, strongly co-occurred, attributing TCR associations to individual alleles was difficult. Linkage disequilibrium might explain the correlated functional status among segregating V segments, but an unknown experimental factor could not be excluded. A further reported finding was that TCR beta sequences accurately predicted the HLA-A and HLA-B alleles for most subjects in the first cohort.

In total, 666 healthy bone marrow donors made up the cohort. At the time of sampling, all cohort members were nominally healthy, though unrecorded immune exposures were likely present. The donor was CMV seronegative and was included in the group of under 450 seronegative cohort members. A peripheral blood sample was collected from each donor, and TCR beta sequencing was performed on peripheral blood mononuclear cells. Genomic DNA was extracted from the blood cell samples with the Qiagen DNeasy Blood Extraction Kit. The library came from the immunoSEQ multiplex PCR assay. For the multiplex PCR, a mixture combining 60 forward primers for TCR Vbeta segments and 13 reverse primers for TCR Jbeta segments was used. Amplification of the CDR3 region of rearranged TCR beta genes was performed with a multiplex PCR assay on genomic DNA. The amplified TCR beta libraries were sequenced on the Illumina HiSeq System as 87-base-pair reads. The published analysis was carried out like this. In a later analysis, approximately 74 million unique TCR beta chains were counted across the approximately 640 repertoires, and approximately 11 million of these chains were shared by at least two donors. Raw reads were error-corrected and collapsed into unique sequences with a nearest-neighbor algorithm that merged closely related sequences to remove PCR and sequencing errors. CDR3 sequences were aligned to IMGT reference sequences to assign V, D and J gene segments. For a sequence to be retained, a match of at least six nucleotides to both a V gene segment and a J gene segment was required. Rearrangements were classified as productive when the CDR3 lacked stop codons and remained in frame with V and J, and all other rearrangements were classified as non-productive. Following IMGT convention, CDR3 was defined as the stretch from the second conserved V-encoded cysteine to the conserved J-encoded phenylalanine. Sequences without an unambiguous match to a single V gene segment were excluded from the earlier analysis of 500 to 700 of the donors. In an earlier analysis of almost 600 of the donors, a V segment was called functional when productive rearrangements were above 56.7%, and segregating when the standard deviation between donors exceeded 5%. To diagnose cytomegalovirus status from the catalog of TCR beta chain sequences, a statistical classification framework was built. V and J gene assignment, in a later analysis, came from comparing TCR nucleotide sequences with IMGT/GENE-DB human TR gene sequences. Using the TCRdist pipeline, a later analysis assigned CDR3 sequences along with most-parsimonious VDJ recombination scenarios. In a later analysis, every TCR beta chain was defined by the combination of its CDR3 amino acid sequence and its V-gene family, and reads without a unique V-gene family were dropped. A later analysis removed nearly 600 highly shared, low-generation-probability nucleotide sequences to deal with suspected cross-contamination and a sequencing artifact. In a later analysis, a clonal expansion index was calculated for each public chain from normalized within-repertoire ranks of inferred template counts. A later analysis computed generation probabilities with a VDJ recombination model fitted to out-of-frame rearrangements, and checked the results against IGoR. Hypergeometric tests were used in a later analysis to score TCR-TCR, TCR-HLA and TCR-CMV co-occurrence, with a repertoire-size bias correction applied to the TCR pairs. In a later analysis, false discovery rates were estimated by permuting HLA or CMV assignments 20 times. In a later analysis, co-occurring TCRs were grouped with DBSCAN, and TCRdist sequence similarity was added when clustering was performed within HLA-allele-positive subsets. Repertoires with fewer than 30,000 or more than 120,000 public chains, plus five repertoires with anomalous nucleotide sharing, were excluded from co-occurrence clustering. Held by TCRdb, this immuneACCESS table contains in-frame sequences only and omits some clones. Under half of the omission traces to an unresolved V gene where checked; the cause of the rest is unknown. The V and J calls and clone size are taken from that table; D and trimming were inferred from the DNA. The sample records some 180,000 clones, over 65% of which are singletons. Clones ranked in the top ten supply about 1.5% of the sample.

CDR1 and CDR2 are read off the germline V gene (reference sequence) as SGHNT and YYREEE. Measured from the cysteine to the phenylalanine, the CDR3 is 16 residues long. Kept here is only the CDR3 DNA, which spans 48 bases and is read in frame from base 1. A few counts support this clone. What this receptor recognizes is not known. Base-call qualities are not available, and no considerably larger clone is one nucleotide away. The sequence was obtained from a man in his late teens or twenties in good health and CMV-seronegative. The sequence joins TRBV5-4 to TRBJ2-5, with the D gene too uncertain to name. The tail of the sequence fits TRBJ2-7 better, so the J call may be wrong. The material sequenced was PBMCs. The CDR3 sequence is CASSLSENGLPYEQYF. The sequenced DNA: TGTGCCAGCAGCTTGAGTGAGAACGGGTTACCCTACGAGCAGTACTTC.